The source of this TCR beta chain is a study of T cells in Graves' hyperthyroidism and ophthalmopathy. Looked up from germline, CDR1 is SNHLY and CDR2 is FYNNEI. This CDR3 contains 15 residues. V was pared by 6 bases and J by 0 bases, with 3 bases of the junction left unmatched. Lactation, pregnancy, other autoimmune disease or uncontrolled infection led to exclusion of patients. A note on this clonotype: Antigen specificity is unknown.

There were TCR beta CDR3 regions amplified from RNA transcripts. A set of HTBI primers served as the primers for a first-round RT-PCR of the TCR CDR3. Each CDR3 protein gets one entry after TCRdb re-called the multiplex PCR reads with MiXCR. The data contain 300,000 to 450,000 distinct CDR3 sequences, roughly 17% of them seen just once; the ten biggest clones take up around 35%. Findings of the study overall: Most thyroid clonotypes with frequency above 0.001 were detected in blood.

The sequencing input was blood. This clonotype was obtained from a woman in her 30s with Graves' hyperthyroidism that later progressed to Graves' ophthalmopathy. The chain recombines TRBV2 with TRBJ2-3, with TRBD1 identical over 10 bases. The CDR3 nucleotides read TGTGCCAGCAGGGACAGGGGGTATAGCACAGATACGCAGTATTTT. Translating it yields CASRDRGYSTDTQYF.